The 24 T cell receptor beta chains reported below all come from one sample, sequenced in a study of T cells in women clearing cervical HPV infection. TCRdb's copy holds only in-frame clones and misses some; the assay was immunoSEQ multiplex PCR. This specimen shows more than 25,000 clones; the ten leading clones hold less than 8.5%. Sequenced input: blood buffy coat. These receptors were obtained from a woman aged 18 to 69 with a cervical HPV16 infection that either progressed to CIN3+ or cleared (not recorded which).

Details on this clone: The read ends 3 residues early relative to the CDR3; the germline J gene fills the gap. This rearrangement joins TRBV19 to TRBJ1-2; possibly TRBD1 for D (6 bases). Germline CDR1 is LNHDA and CDR2 is SQIVND (reference sequence). The V and J ends lost 2 bases and 5 bases respectively, with 12 bases between them. The CDR3 totals 14 residues. The DNA read from the CDR3 is TGTGCCAGTAGTATACCAGGGGAGTCTTATGGC. This gives the protein CASSIPGESYG. The entire CDR3 sequence reads CASSIPGESYGYTF. Full variable domain (remainder filled in from reference TRBV19 and TRBJ1-2): DGGITQSPKYLFRKEGQNVTLSCEQNLNHDAMYWYRQDPGQGLRLIYYSQIVNDFQKGDIAEGYSVSREKKESFPLTVTSAQKNPTAFYLCASSIPGESYGYTFGSGTRLTVV.

For this clone: The CDR3 end falls 3 residues outside the read, so it is completed with the germline J gene. This chain uses TRBV10-1 with TRBJ2-1; TRBD1 matches 9 bases. The germline V gene encodes CDR1 WNHNN and CDR2 SYGVQD (reference sequence). This CDR3 is 14 amino acids long. With 4 bases clipped from V and 8 bases from J, the junction kept 6 bases outside the gene matches. The sequenced CDR3 bases are TGCGCCAGCAGTGTTGACAGGGGGTTCGATGAG. Translated: CASSVDRGFDE. The full CDR3 sequence reads CASSVDRGFDEQFF.

Regarding this clone: The sequence runs out 3 residues before the end of the CDR3; the remainder is reconstructed from the germline J gene. This chain connects TRBV18 to TRBJ2-1, with D possibly matching TRBD2 (5 bases). V was clipped by 4 bases and J by 0 bases, with 10 bases between them. This CDR3 contains 15 residues. Germline assignment: CDR1 KGHSH and CDR2 LQKENI. CDR3 bases read: TGTGCCAGCTCACGTCCGGGGAGCTCCTACAATGAG. Its protein is CASSRPGSSYNE. The CDR3 in full is CASSRPGSSYNEQFF.

Worth noting for this clone: The read terminates 3 residues ahead of where the CDR3 ends, so the germline J gene completes it. The chain couples TRBV6-4 to TRBJ1-5; 8 bases agree with TRBD1. Germline V lookup: CDR1 MRHNA, CDR2 SNTAGT. This CDR3 is built from 18 residues. J lost 2 bases, V lost 6 bases, and 15 bases had no gene match. CDR3 DNA, as far as it was read: TGTGCCAGCAGGGACCGGGACAGGCTTATCGTGGGCAATCAGCCC. This gives the protein CASRDRDRLIVGNQP. The entire CDR3 is CASRDRDRLIVGNQPQHF.

The DNA read from the CDR3 is TGTGCCAGCAGCTCAGACAGGGGAGCTGATACG. This codes for CASSSDRGADT. The entire CDR3 protein reads CASSSDRGADTQYF. This rearrangement joins TRBV7-9 to TRBJ2-3; TRBD1 agrees at 8 bases. Read sequence stops 3 residues before the CDR3 end, and the germline J gene provides the missing end. V gave up 4 bases and J gave up 6 bases; unmatched junction bases: 6. The germline V gene has CDR1 SEHNR and CDR2 FQNEAQ (reference sequence). The CDR3 covers 14 residues.

With respect to this clone: From the germline J gene comes the end of the CDR3, since the read stops 3 residues before it. This chain joins TRBV20-1 and TRBJ2-5; maybe TRBD2 (6 bases). The CDR3 sequence is 13 residues long. V lost 0 bases to trimming and J lost 3 bases, with 8 bases between them. CDR1 and CDR2 (germline): DFQATT, SNEGSKA (reference sequence). The CDR3 is CSAREVAEETQYF. CDR3 DNA, as far as it was read: TGCAGTGCTAGAGAAGTAGCGGAAGAGACC.

Partial CDR3 DNA: TGTGCCAGCAGTTTAGGGACAGGTGGAAAGCCC. It codes for CASSLGTGGKP. The entire CDR3 reads CASSLGTGGKPQHF. J is TRBJ1-5 and V is TRBV12-3 or TRBV12-4, with 7 bases matching TRBD1. Coverage ceases 3 residues before the CDR3 finishes, and the germline J gene fills in the end. This CDR3 comprises 14 residues. The V and J ends lost 1 base and 8 bases, in that order; junction bases with no gene match: 5.

The CDR3 bases that were read are TGCAGTGCGATTGCGGGACTTCCGTCCTACAATGAG. Amino acid sequence: CSAIAGLPSYNE. The CDR3, in full, reads CSAIAGLPSYNEQFF. This chain connects TRBV20-1 to TRBJ2-1; perhaps TRBD2 as D (6 bases). From the germline J gene comes the end of the CDR3, since the read stops 3 residues before it. V was trimmed by 6 bases and J by 1 base, leaving 16 bases between them. Looked up from germline, CDR1 is DFQATT and CDR2 is SNEGSKA (reference sequence). The CDR3 covers 15 residues.

As regards this clone: The CDR3 extends 3 residues past the end of the read, so its final part is completed from the germline J gene. The chain carries TRBV29-1 and TRBJ2-1; D is ambiguous. The V end was cut by 4 bases, the J end by 8 bases, with 9 bases between. The CDR3 sequence is 11 residues long. CDR1 is SQVTM, CDR2 ANQGSEA, per germline. The CDR3 region is CSVAFEDEQFF. The CDR3 bases that were read are TGCAGCGTTGCCTTCGAGGATGAG.

The sequenced CDR3 bases are TGTGCCAGCAGTGTCACAGGTACGAACACTGAA. It is translated as CASSVTGTNTE. In full, the CDR3 is CASSVTGTNTEAFF. The chain is built from TRBV6-1 and TRBJ1-1, with D maybe TRBD1 (5 bases). Read data end 3 residues before the CDR3 end; the end is taken from the germline J gene. Germline V gene lookup returns CDR1 MNHNS and CDR2 SASEGT. Trimming left V 4 bases short and J 1 base short, with 10 bases between. The CDR3 runs to 14 residues.

For this clone: The sequenced fragment ends 3 residues before the CDR3 boundary, so the rest is inferred from the germline J gene. This chain connects TRBV5-6 to TRBJ1-1; unclear D gene. Germline V lookup: CDR1 SGHDT, CDR2 YYEEEE. The CDR3 runs to 14 residues. The V end was cut by 3 bases, the J end by 5 bases, with 14 bases between. The CDR3 protein is CASSSQAPGTEAFF. CDR3 bases read: TGTGCCAGCAGCTCACAAGCGCCCGGGACTGAA. The entire variable domain, with the rest obtained from reference TRBV5-6 and TRBJ1-1, is as follows: DAGVTQSPTHLIKTRGQQVTLRCSPKSGHDTVSWYQQALGQGPQFIFQYYEEEERQRGNFPDRFSGHQFPNYSSELNVNALLLGDSALYLCASSSQAPGTEAFFGQGTRLTVV.

For this clone: Read data end 3 residues before the CDR3 end; the end is taken from the germline J gene. The chain couples TRBV7-2 to TRBJ2-7, with D possibly TRBD1 on 5 matching bases. Germline-derived CDR1 and CDR2 are SGHTA and FQGNSA. This CDR3 spans 15 amino acids. V dropped 1 base and J dropped 1 base, with 11 bases sitting between them. The CDR3 is CASSLGPGISYEQYF. The CDR3 bases that were read are TGTGCCAGCAGCTTAGGCCCAGGGATTTCCTACGAG.

Details on this clone: The CDR3 end falls 3 residues outside the read, so it is completed with the germline J gene. The J gene is TRBJ1-1, the V gene TRBV2; maybe TRBD1 (5 bases). The CDR3 is made up of 12 amino acids. From germline, CDR1 is SNHLY and CDR2 FYNNEI. The V end lost 6 bases, the J end lost 5 bases, and 10 bases lay between the germline ends. The CDR3 DNA, read in part, is TGTGCCAGCAGCACAGGTAGGACTGAA. Its protein is CASSTGRTE. The CDR3 reads in full as CASSTGRTEAFF.

Of note for this clone: The read ends 3 residues early relative to the CDR3; the germline J gene fills the gap. The V gene is TRBV7-3, the J gene TRBJ2-4, with 10 nucleotides matching TRBD1. Germline V lookup: CDR1 SGHTA, CDR2 FQGTGA. The CDR3 length is 15 residues. CDR3 residues: CASSQGTGDNYGQYF. The sequenced CDR3 bases are TGTGCCAGCAGCCAAGGGACAGGGGATAACTATGGT.

Turning to this clone: The sequence runs out 3 residues before the end of the CDR3; the remainder is reconstructed from the germline J gene. The V and J genes are TRBV19 and TRBJ2-1; D remains unclear. Trimming cost V 4 bases and J 9 bases, with 13 bases left between them. CDR3 length: 13 residues. CDR1 LNHDA and CDR2 SQIVND come from the germline V gene (reference sequence). The CDR3 spells CASSKVASGEQFF. Incomplete CDR3 DNA: TGTGCCAGTAGTAAGGTAGCTTCCGGTGAG. Full variable domain (remainder filled in from reference TRBV19 and TRBJ2-1): DGGITQSPKYLFRKEGQNVTLSCEQNLNHDAMYWYRQDPGQGLRLIYYSQIVNDFQKGDIAEGYSVSREKKESFPLTVTSAQKNPTAFYLCASSKVASGEQFFGPGTRLTVL.

On this clone: The read terminates 3 residues ahead of where the CDR3 ends, so the germline J gene completes it. The chain combines TRBV20-1 with TRBJ1-2; 7 bases line up with TRBD1. V shed 2 bases and J 5 bases; nucleotides not matched to a gene: 5. The CDR3 covers 13 residues. CDR1 and CDR2 (germline): DFQATT, SNEGSKA (reference sequence). The CDR3 here is CSARTGTEYGYTF. The DNA read from the CDR3 is TGCAGTGCTAGAACCGGGACAGAATATGGC.

Note on this clone: The read is 3 residues too short to cover the CDR3 end, so that end is filled in from the germline J gene. The chain uses TRBV19 and TRBJ2-6; the D gene is possibly TRBD1 (6 bases). Germline V CDR1 and CDR2: LNHDA, SQIVND (reference sequence). The CDR3 has 15 amino acids. V lost 5 bases to trimming and J lost 2 bases, with 10 bases between them. The CDR3 bases that were read are TGTGCCAGTAGTGCCCGGACAGCTGGGGCCAACGTC. Protein product: CASSARTAGANV. The CDR3 in its entirety is CASSARTAGANVLTF.

Partial CDR3 DNA: TGTGCCAGCAGCCTCCGGGCTAGCGGGACCTACAATGAG. It yields the protein CASSLRASGTYNE. From start to end, the CDR3 is CASSLRASGTYNEQFF. The genes are TRBV14 and TRBJ2-1, with 9 bases aligning to TRBD2. The read ends 3 residues before the CDR3 terminus; that terminus is restored from the germline J gene. The germline V gene has CDR1 SGHDN and CDR2 FVKESK. V lost 4 bases to trimming and J lost 2 bases; unmatched junction nucleotides: 6. The CDR3 loop spans 16 amino acids.

Remarks on this clone: The read comes to an end 3 residues before the CDR3 does, leaving the germline J gene to fill in the end. The V and J genes are TRBV7-9 and TRBJ2-5; D gene ambiguous. Germline loops: CDR1 SEHNR, CDR2 FQNEAQ (reference sequence). This CDR3 comprises 14 residues. V was shortened by 1 base and J by 0 bases, with 6 bases between the two germline ends. The CDR3 bases that were read are TGTGCCAGCAGCTTAGAAGCCCACCAAGAGACC. It encodes CASSLEAHQET. The whole CDR3 reads CASSLEAHQETQYF.

This CDR3 is CASRLIPSQGAMGNQPQHF. The CDR3 bases that were read are TGTGCAAGTCGCTTAATCCCAAGTCAGGGGGCAATGGGCAATCAGCCC. The chain is built from TRBV7-3 and TRBJ1-5; 8 bases match TRBD1. Read coverage stops 3 residues before the CDR3 terminus; the germline J gene supplies the remainder. Per the germline V gene, CDR1 is SGHTA and CDR2 is FQGTGA. This CDR3 has 19 amino acids.

A note on this clone: The read terminates 3 residues ahead of where the CDR3 ends, so the germline J gene completes it. The chain has TRBV11-3 and TRBJ1-5, with D uncertain. The V end was cut by 1 base, the J end by 8 bases, with 9 bases between. CDR1 SGHNT and CDR2 YENEEA come from the germline V gene. The CDR3 length is 13 residues. CDR3 DNA, as far as it was read: TGTGCCAGCAGCTTAGTCGCTCAGAAGCCC. It specifies CASSLVAQKP. The CDR3 in its entirety is CASSLVAQKPQHF.

A remark on this clone: Sequencing ends 3 residues short of the CDR3 end; the germline J gene provides the rest. The chain couples TRBV2 to TRBJ1-5; maybe TRBD1 (5 bases). The CDR3 totals 14 residues. Germline V gene data show CDR1 as SNHLY and CDR2 as FYNNEI. Trimming removed 8 bases from V and 2 bases from J, with 13 bases in between. CDR3 DNA (partial): TGTGCCAGCTCTGAGCGGGGGGGCAATCAGCCC. Its translation is CASSERGGNQP. In full, the CDR3 reads CASSERGGNQPQHF. The entire variable domain, with the rest obtained from reference TRBV2 and TRBJ1-5, is as follows: EPEVTQTPSHQVTQMGQEVILRCVPISNHLYFYWYRQILGQKVEFLVSFYNNEISEKSEIFDDQFSVERPDGSNFTLKIRSTKLEDSAMYFCASSERGGNQPQHFGDGTRLSIL.

As to this clone: Read sequence stops 3 residues before the CDR3 end, and the germline J gene provides the missing end. The chain couples TRBV2 to TRBJ1-2, with 8 bases fitting TRBD1. There are 15 residues in the CDR3. V dropped 7 bases and J dropped 3; count of bases not matched to a gene: 10. Per the germline V gene, CDR1 is SNHLY and CDR2 is FYNNEI. Incomplete CDR3 DNA: TGTGCCAGCACCTTAATTGGACAGGGTGACTATGGC. Encoded protein: CASTLIGQGDYG. The whole CDR3 sequence is CASTLIGQGDYGYTF.

Regarding this clone: The read stops 3 residues short of the end of the CDR3; the missing end is completed from the germline J gene. The J gene is TRBJ1-6, the V gene TRBV19; tentatively, D is TRBD1 (6 bases). Trimming pared 5 bases from V and 9 bases from J, leaving 11 bases between. The germline CDR1 and CDR2 sequences are LNHDA and SQIVND (reference sequence). CDR3 length: 13 residues. CDR3 DNA, as far as it was read: TGTGCCAGTAGTCCGACAGGTTTTTCACCC. Its translation is CASSPTGFSP. The complete CDR3 sequence is CASSPTGFSPLHF. Using reference TRBV19 and TRBJ1-6 for the parts outside the CDR3, the full variable domain is DGGITQSPKYLFRKEGQNVTLSCEQNLNHDAMYWYRQDPGQGLRLIYYSQIVNDFQKGDIAEGYSVSREKKESFPLTVTSAQKNPTAFYLCASSPTGFSPLHFGNGTRLTVT.